This is a list of T cell receptor beta chains from one sample in a study of T cells in Graves' hyperthyroidism and ophthalmopathy. Using its own MiXCR run on the multiplex PCR reads, TCRdb lists one record per CDR3 protein. The table has more than 500,000 distinct CDR3 sequences, 35% to 50% seen once. Source material: peripheral blood or thyroid tissue (not recorded which). The receptors shown here come from an adult woman with Graves' disease, either hyperthyroidism or ophthalmopathy (not recorded which). Both conserved end residues are part of each CDR3. A D gene is named only where the DNA matches it firmly. Only part of the rows carry a size: once, few, many, or a class if the clone is expanded.

v_call	j_call	d_call	clone_size	cdr3_aa	cdr3_nt
TRBV24-1	TRBJ1-2	-	-	CATSDQMGLYGYTF	TGTGCCACCAGTGACCAGATGGGACTCTATGGCTACACCTTC
TRBV2	TRBJ1-2	TRBD1	-	CASTPWGKGANYGYTF	TGTGCCAGCACGCCCTGGGGAAAGGGGGCAAACTATGGCTACACCTTC
TRBV11-2	TRBJ2-5	-	many	CASSNQETQYF	TGTGCCAGCAGCAACCAAGAGACCCAGTACTTC
TRBV7-9	TRBJ1-5	TRBD1	few	CASSLGGQQPQHF	TGTGCCAGCAGCTTAGGGGGACAGCAGCCCCAGCATTTT
TRBV2	TRBJ2-6	TRBD2	-	CASSYDAGSGGSGANVLTF	TGTGCCAGCAGCTACGACGCGGGTAGCGGGGGGTCTGGGGCCAACGTCCTGACTTTC
TRBV20-1	TRBJ2-7	-	many	CSARGSSQLPTYEQYF	TGCAGTGCTAGAGGGTCCAGCCAACTACCAACTTACGAGCAGTACTTC
TRBV7-6	TRBJ1-4	TRBD1	many	CASSRDSGNEKLFF	TGTGCCAGCAGTCGGGACAGCGGAAACGAAAAACTGTTTTTT
TRBV10-3	TRBJ2-2	TRBD2	-	CAISRLAANTGELFF	TGTGCCATCAGTAGACTAGCAGCGAACACCGGGGAGCTGTTTTTT
TRBV28	TRBJ2-2	-	-	CASSIRTGELFF	TGTGCCAGCAGTATTCGGACAGGGGAGCTGTTTTTT
TRBV15	TRBJ2-2	-	few	CATSSDRDDLFANTGELFF	TGTGCCACCAGCAGCGATCGGGACGACTTATTCGCGAACACCGGGGAGCTGTTTTTT
TRBV10-3	TRBJ1-5	-	many	CAISVGFSNQPQHF	TGTGCCATCAGCGTGGGGTTTAGCAATCAGCCCCAGCATTTT
TRBV25-1	TRBJ1-5	TRBD1	-	CASSESGTGPNQPQHF	TGTGCCAGCAGTGAATCGGGGACAGGTCCAAATCAGCCCCAGCATTTT
TRBV15	TRBJ2-6	-	few	CATNSYSLGAEGANVLTF	TGTGCCACCAACTCCTACAGTTTGGGGGCGGAAGGGGCCAACGTCCTGACTTTC
TRBV7-9	TRBJ1-1	-	once	CASSPPVIRNRDEAFF	TGTGCCAGCAGTCCCCCCGTAATTCGCAACAGGGATGAAGCTTTCTTT
TRBV2	TRBJ2-7	TRBD2	many	CASTPGRGDYEQYF	TGTGCCAGCACCCCAGGGCGGGGGGACTACGAGCAGTACTTC
TRBV7-9	TRBJ1-4	-	many	CASSSRRGNEKLFF	TGTGCCAGCAGCTCGCGGAGGGGCAATGAAAAACTGTTTTTT
TRBV20-1	TRBJ1-2	-	-	CSARDKAGVDYGYTF	TGCAGTGCTAGAGATAAGGCAGGGGTGGACTATGGCTACACCTTC
TRBV20-1	TRBJ1-2	-	-	CSAPTGRVTTNYGYTF	TGCAGTGCGCCTACTGGACGGGTAACAACTAACTATGGCTACACCTTC
TRBV2	TRBJ1-5	TRBD1	few	CASSETSGTGVNQPQHF	TGTGCCAGCAGTGAAACCTCCGGGACAGGGGTCAATCAGCCCCAGCATTTT
TRBV7-3	TRBJ1-2	-	few	CASSLTSGSGYTF	TGTGCCAGCAGCTTGACTAGCGGGTCTGGCTACACCTTC
TRBV4-1	TRBJ1-2	-	-	CASSPFGRSRSYGYTF	TGCGCCAGCAGCCCCTTCGGCCGTAGTAGGAGTTATGGCTACACCTTC
TRBV7-8	TRBJ2-7	-	few	CASGRSSYEQYF	TGTGCCAGCGGTCGGAGTTCCTACGAGCAGTACTTC